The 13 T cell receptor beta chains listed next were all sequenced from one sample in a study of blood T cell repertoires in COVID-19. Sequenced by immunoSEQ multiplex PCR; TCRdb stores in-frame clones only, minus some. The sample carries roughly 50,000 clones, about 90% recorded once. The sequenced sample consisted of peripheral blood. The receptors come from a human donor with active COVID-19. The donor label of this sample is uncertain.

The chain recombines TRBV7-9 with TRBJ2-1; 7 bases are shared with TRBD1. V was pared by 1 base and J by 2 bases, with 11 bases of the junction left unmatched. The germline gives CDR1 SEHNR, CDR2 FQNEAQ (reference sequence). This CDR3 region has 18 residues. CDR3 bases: TGTGCCAGCAGCTTAGTCCGGATCCGGGACAGACCCTACAATGAGCAGTTCTTC. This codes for CASSLVRIRDRPYNEQFF.

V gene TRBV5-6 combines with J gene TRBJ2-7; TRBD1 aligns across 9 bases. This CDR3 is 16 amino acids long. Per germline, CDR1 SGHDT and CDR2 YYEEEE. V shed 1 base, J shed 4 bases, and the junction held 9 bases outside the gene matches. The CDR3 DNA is TGTGCCAGCAGCTTGTACGGGGACAGGGCTTCTTACGAGCAGTACTTC. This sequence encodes CASSLYGDRASYEQYF.

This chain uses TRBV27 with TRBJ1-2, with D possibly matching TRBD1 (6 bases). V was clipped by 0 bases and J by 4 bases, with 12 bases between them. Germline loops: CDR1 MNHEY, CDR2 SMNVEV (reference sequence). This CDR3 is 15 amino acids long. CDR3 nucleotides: TGTGCCAGCAGTTTATCTACAGGGATGAGCTATGGCTACACCTTC. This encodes CASSLSTGMSYGYTF.

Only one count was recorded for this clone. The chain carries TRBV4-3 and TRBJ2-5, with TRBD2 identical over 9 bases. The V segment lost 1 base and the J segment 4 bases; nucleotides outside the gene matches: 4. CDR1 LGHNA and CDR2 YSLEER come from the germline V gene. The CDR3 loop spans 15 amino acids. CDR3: CASSQGLAARETQYF. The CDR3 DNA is TGCGCCAGCAGCCAAGGACTAGCGGCCCGAGAGACCCAGTACTTC.

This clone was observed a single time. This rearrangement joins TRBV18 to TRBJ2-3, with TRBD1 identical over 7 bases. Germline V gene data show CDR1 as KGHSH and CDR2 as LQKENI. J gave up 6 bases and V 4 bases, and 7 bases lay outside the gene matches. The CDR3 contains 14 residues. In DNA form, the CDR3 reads TGTGCCAGCTCACGTCAAGGGGGCGGCGATACGCAGTATTTT. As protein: CASSRQGGGDTQYF.

This CDR3 is CASGGQGAREQYF. The CDR3 bases are TGTGCTAGTGGGGGACAGGGGGCGCGAGAGCAGTACTTC. The chain carries TRBV12-5 and TRBJ2-7; 12 nucleotides align to TRBD1. In germline, CDR1 is LGHNT, CDR2 FRNRAP. The V and J ends lost 6 bases and 7 bases, in that order; junction bases with no gene match: 4. The CDR3 sequence is 13 residues long.

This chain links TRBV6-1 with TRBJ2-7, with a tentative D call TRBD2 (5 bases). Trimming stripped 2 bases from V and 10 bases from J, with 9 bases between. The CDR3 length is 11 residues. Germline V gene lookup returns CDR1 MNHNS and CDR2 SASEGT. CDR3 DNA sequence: TGTGCCAGCAGTGAATTCGACTACCAGTACTTC. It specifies CASSEFDYQYF.

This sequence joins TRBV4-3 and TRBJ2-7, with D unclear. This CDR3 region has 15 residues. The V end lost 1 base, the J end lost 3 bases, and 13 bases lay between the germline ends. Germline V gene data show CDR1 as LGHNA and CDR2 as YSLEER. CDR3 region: CASSQAHNTFYEQYF. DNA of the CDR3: TGCGCCAGCAGCCAAGCCCATAACACATTCTACGAGCAGTACTTC.

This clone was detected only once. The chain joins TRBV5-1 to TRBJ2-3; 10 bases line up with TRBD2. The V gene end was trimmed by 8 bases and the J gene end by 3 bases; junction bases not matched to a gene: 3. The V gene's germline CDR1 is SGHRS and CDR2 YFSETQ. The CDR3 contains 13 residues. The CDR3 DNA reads TGCGCCAGTCGGACTAGCGGAACAGATACGCAGTATTTT. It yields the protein CASRTSGTDTQYF.

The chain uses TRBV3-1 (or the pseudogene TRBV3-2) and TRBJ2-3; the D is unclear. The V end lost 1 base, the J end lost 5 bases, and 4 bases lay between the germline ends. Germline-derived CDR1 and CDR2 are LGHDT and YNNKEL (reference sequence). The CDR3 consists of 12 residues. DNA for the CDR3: TGTGCCAGCAGCCAAGGAGGAGATACGCAGTATTTT. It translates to CASSQGGDTQYF.

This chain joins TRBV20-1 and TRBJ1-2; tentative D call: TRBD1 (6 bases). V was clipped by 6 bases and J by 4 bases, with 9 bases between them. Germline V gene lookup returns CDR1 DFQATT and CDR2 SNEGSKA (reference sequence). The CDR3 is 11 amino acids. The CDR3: CSAGGGYGYTF. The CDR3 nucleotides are TGCAGTGCAGGGGGTGGCTATGGCTACACCTTC.

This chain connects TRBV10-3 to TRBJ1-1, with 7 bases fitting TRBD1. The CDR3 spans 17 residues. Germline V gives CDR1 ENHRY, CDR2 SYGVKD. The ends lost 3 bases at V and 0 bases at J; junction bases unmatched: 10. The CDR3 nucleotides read TGTGCCATCAGTGATTCGGAGGGGGCGTTTATGAACACTGAAGCTTTCTTT. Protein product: CAISDSEGAFMNTEAFF.

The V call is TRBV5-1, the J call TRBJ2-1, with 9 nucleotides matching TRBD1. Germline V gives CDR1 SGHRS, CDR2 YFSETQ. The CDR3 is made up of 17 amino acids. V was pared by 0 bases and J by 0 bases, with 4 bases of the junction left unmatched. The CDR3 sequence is CASSLGTGDSSYNEQFF. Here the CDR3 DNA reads TGCGCCAGCAGCTTGGGGACAGGGGATAGCTCCTACAATGAGCAGTTCTTC. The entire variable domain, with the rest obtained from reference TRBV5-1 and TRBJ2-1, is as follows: KAGVTQTPRYLIKTRGQQVTLSCSPISGHRSVSWYQQTPGQGLQFLFEYFSETQRNKGNFPGRFSGRQFSNSRSEMNVSTLELGDSALYLCASSLGTGDSSYNEQFFGPGTRLTVL.